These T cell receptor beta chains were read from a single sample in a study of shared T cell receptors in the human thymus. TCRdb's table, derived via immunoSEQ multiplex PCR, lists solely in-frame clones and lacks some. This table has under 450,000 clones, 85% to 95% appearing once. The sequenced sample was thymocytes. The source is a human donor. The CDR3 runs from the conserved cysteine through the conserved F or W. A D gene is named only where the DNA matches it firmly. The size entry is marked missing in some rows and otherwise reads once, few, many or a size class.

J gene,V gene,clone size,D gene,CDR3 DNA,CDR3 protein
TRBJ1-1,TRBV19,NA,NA,TGTGCCAGTAGTATTCACAAGATGAACACTGAAGCTTTCTTT,CASSIHKMNTEAFF
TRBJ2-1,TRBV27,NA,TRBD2,TGTGCCAGCAGTCTACTAGCGGGTCCGGAGGGAGATGAGCAGTTCTTC,CASSLLAGPEGDEQFF
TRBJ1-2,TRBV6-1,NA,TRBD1,TGTGCCAGCAGTGACCGGGACAGGGGGAAACGGTGCTATGGCTACACCTTC,CASSDRDRGKRCYGYTF
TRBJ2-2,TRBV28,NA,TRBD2,TGTGCCAGCAGCCCAGGCGGACTAGCGGGAGTGGGGTGGCCTGGTGGAAACACCGGGGAGCTGTTTTTT,CASSPGGLAGVGWPGGNTGELFF
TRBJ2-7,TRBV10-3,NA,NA,TGTGCCATCAGTGAGTCGATGGTCCCTGTGAGCTCCTACGAGCAGTACTTC,CAISESMVPVSSYEQYF
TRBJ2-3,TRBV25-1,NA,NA,TGTGCCAGCAGGCCGGACTTCACAGATACGCAGTATTTT,CASRPDFTDTQYF
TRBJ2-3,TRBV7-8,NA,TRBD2,TGTGCCAGCAGCTCGGGGGGAGGGGCATCGAGCACAGATACGCAGTATTTT,CASSSGGGASSTDTQYF
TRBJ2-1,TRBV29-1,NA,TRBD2,TGCAGCGTCCAGGGACTAGCGGGATCCTACAATGAGCAGTTCTTC,CSVQGLAGSYNEQFF
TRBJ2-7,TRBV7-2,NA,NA,TGTGCCAGCAGCTCTTTACGGACCATCGACGAGCAGTACTTC,CASSSLRTIDEQYF
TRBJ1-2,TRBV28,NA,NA,TGTGCCAGCAGAGTTGGCTATGGCTACACCTTC,CASRVGYGYTF
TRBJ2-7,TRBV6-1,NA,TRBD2,TGTGCCAGCAGTGAAGTCGGGAGGACCTACGAGCAGTACTTC,CASSEVGRTYEQYF
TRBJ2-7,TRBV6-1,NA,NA,TGTGCCAGCAGCCTCGCCTGGGCGGGGCCCTACGAGCAGTACTTC,CASSLAWAGPYEQYF
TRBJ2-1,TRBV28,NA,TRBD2,TGTGCCAGCAGTCAACCAAACGAACTAGCGGGAGGCTCCTCCTACAATGAGCAGTTCTTC,CASSQPNELAGGSSYNEQFF
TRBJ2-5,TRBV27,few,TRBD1,TGTGCCAGCAGGCCGGGACAGCAAGAGACCCAGTACTTC,CASRPGQQETQYF
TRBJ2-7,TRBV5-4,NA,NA,TGTGCCAGCAGCTTGAAGCGGGCCCGGAGCTCCTACGAGCAGTACTTC,CASSLKRARSSYEQYF
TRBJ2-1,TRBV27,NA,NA,TGTGCCAGCAGTTCAAGAGGGGAGCTGAGCTCCTACAATGAGCAGTTCTTC,CASSSRGELSSYNEQFF
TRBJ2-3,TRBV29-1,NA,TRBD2,TGCAGCGTTGACTTAGCGGGAGGGCCCCCAGATACGCAGTATTTT,CSVDLAGGPPDTQYF
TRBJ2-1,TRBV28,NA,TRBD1,TGTGCCAGCAGTATGGGACAGGGGGCGAACAATGAGCAGTTCTTC,CASSMGQGANNEQFF
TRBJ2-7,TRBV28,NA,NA,TGTGCCAGCAGCCTAACTTGGATAAGAACCTACGAGCAGTACTTC,CASSLTWIRTYEQYF
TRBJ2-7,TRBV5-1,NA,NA,TGCGCCAGCAGCGACACCCTATTAGACGGACCCGACTCCTACGAGCAGTACTTC,CASSDTLLDGPDSYEQYF
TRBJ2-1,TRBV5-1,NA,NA,TGCGCCAGCGGTGACAGGTTCGTCTACAATGAGCAGTTCTTC,CASGDRFVYNEQFF
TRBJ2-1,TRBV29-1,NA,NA,TGCAGCGTTAGGCCACACTACTCCTACAATGAGCAGTTCTTC,CSVRPHYSYNEQFF
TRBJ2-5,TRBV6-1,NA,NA,TGTGCCAGCACCGGGGTAGGCAGCCAAGAGACCCAGTACTTC,CASTGVGSQETQYF
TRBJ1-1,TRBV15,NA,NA,TGTGCCACCAGCAGAGAGGCAGAGAACACTGAAGCTTTCTTT,CATSREAENTEAFF
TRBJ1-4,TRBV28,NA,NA,TGTGCCAGCAGTCCACACAGCAGGGGCCTTTGGGAAAAACTGTTTTTT,CASSPHSRGLWEKLFF
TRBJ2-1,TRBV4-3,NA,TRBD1,TGCGCCAGCAGCCCGCGGACAGGGGGCACCTACAATGAGCAGTTCTTC,CASSPRTGGTYNEQFF
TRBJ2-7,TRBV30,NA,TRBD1,TGTGCCTGGAGTGTATATCCGGGACAGGGGGCCTACGAGCAGTACTTC,CAWSVYPGQGAYEQYF
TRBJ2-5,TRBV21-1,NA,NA,TGTGCCAGCAGCAAAGGGGCGCGAGAGACCCAGTACTTC,CASSKGARETQYF
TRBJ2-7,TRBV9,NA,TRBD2,TGTGCCAGCAGCGTAGAACCCCTAGCGGGACCCTACGAGCAGTACTTC,CASSVEPLAGPYEQYF